A single sample gave rise to the 21 T cell receptor beta chains below, sequenced in a study of metastatic and nonmetastatic thyroid tumors. Among the patients, none had received any treatment before thyroid surgery. From the PCR reads, TCRdb re-called clones with MiXCR. The sample consists of approximately 19,000 clones, 30% to 35% of them appearing once. Sequencing was carried out using tumor tissue. These receptors originate from a male donor with papillary thyroid cancer or a benign thyroid nodule (not recorded which). Some clones in this sample may be carry-over from other donors' samples.

This clone occurred a few times. The chain uses TRBV6-2 or TRBV6-3 and TRBJ1-3; D might be TRBD1 (6 bases). Deletions cut 6 bases from V and 4 bases from J, with 16 bases between. In germline, CDR1 is MNHEY, CDR2 SVGEGT. The CDR3 is 15 amino acids. CDR3 DNA: TGTGCCAGCAGACTCCCCGGGACACAAGGAAACACCATATATTTT. This encodes CASRLPGTQGNTIYF.

As to this clone: Here the CDR3 omits its conserved ending phenylalanine or tryptophan, so a read error is the likely source. V usage is TRBV5-4 and J usage is TRBJ2-7, with no clear D. Germline-derived CDR1 and CDR2 are SGHNT and YYREEE (reference sequence). This CDR3 is 14 amino acids long. V gave up 3 bases and J gave up 0 bases, with 10 bases separating them. The CDR3: CASSSARSSYEQYL. CDR3 in DNA: TGTGCCAGCAGCTCAGCGCGTAGCTCCTACGAGCAGTACCTC.

The chain couples TRBV7-9 to TRBJ1-4; D perhaps matches TRBD1 (6 bases). This CDR3 has 15 residues. V shed 6 bases and J shed 8 bases, with 19 bases lying between them. The germline V gene has CDR1 SEHNR and CDR2 FQNEAQ (reference sequence). The CDR3 reads CASSRRGGASEKLFF. CDR3 DNA sequence: TGTGCCAGCAGTCGGCGGGGGGGCGCTTCGGAAAAACTGTTTTTT. Variable domain in full (rest from reference TRBV7-9 and TRBJ1-4): DTGVSQNPRHKITKRGQNVTFRCDPISEHNRLYWYRQTLGQGPEFLTYFQNEAQLEKSRLLSDRFSAERPKGSFSTLEIQRTEQGDSAMYLCASSRRGGASEKLFFGSGTQLSVL.

This clone has a single count. The chain is built from TRBV11-2 and TRBJ2-1, with D tentatively TRBD2 (6 bases). V was clipped by 1 base and J by 8 bases, with 18 bases between them. Germline V lookup: CDR1 SGHAT, CDR2 FQNNGV. There are 16 residues in the CDR3. In nucleotides, the CDR3 is TGTGCCAGCAGCTTAGTGGCGGGGTGGGGTGTAGATGAGCAGTTCTTC. Translated: CASSLVAGWGVDEQFF.

The chain couples TRBV27 to TRBJ1-2, with 8 bases identical to TRBD1. The germline CDR1 and CDR2 sequences are MNHEY and SMNVEV (reference sequence). The junction had 19 bases not matched to a gene; V was cut back by 6 bases and J by 7 bases. The CDR3 loop spans 17 amino acids. CDR3 DNA: TGTGCCAGCAGCTTACTTTTACCCGGGCAGGGGGCTTCTGGCTACACCTTC. This sequence encodes CASSLLLPGQGASGYTF.

The rearrangement joins TRBV5-1 to TRBJ1-1; no clear D gene. Trimming cost V 2 bases and J 5 bases, with 10 bases left between them. The germline gives CDR1 SGHRS, CDR2 YFSETQ. This CDR3 has 13 amino acids. The CDR3 spells CASSFEAWTEAFF. CDR3 sequence (DNA): TGCGCCAGCAGCTTCGAGGCGTGGACTGAAGCTTTCTTT.

In its sample, this clone is medium-sized (0.01 to 0.1%). V is TRBV20-1 and J is TRBJ2-3; D is perhaps TRBD1 (6 bases). Trimming shortened V by 3 bases and J by 0 bases, and 10 bases separated the two germline ends. The germline V gene encodes CDR1 DFQATT and CDR2 SNEGSKA (reference sequence). This CDR3 is built from 14 residues. In nucleotides, the CDR3 is TGCAGTGCTAGGACAGGAGCTAGCACAGATACGCAGTATTTT. Translated: CSARTGASTDTQYF.

The rearrangement links TRBV7-8 to TRBJ2-7; 10 bases match TRBD1. There are 14 residues in the CDR3. With V trimmed by 5 bases and J by 5 bases, 6 bases remained unmatched. Germline loops: CDR1 SGHVS, CDR2 FQNEAQ. CDR3 sequence: CASSPRDRGDEQYF. The CDR3 DNA reads TGTGCCAGCAGCCCCCGGGACAGGGGCGACGAGCAGTACTTC.

Remarks on this clone: At one end the junction does not follow the germline gene, possibly because of a read error. The CDR3 protein is CASSQDTSGGLTGANVLTF. CDR3 DNA sequence: TGTGCCAGCAGCCAGGACACCTCCGGGGGGCTAACTGGGGCCAACGTGCTGACTTTC. The rearrangement uses TRBV4-2 and TRBJ2-6, with TRBD2 as a possible D gene (7 bases). Germline values: CDR1 LGHNA, CDR2 YNFKEQ. The CDR3 covers 19 residues.

The V and J genes are TRBV5-1 and TRBJ2-5; no clear D. There are 13 residues in the CDR3. The germline gives CDR1 SGHRS, CDR2 YFSETQ. The V end lost 5 bases, the J end lost 5 bases, and 13 bases lay between the germline ends. CDR3 residues: CASSFGSYETQYF. CDR3 nucleotides: TGCGCCAGCAGTTTCGGGTCATACGAGACCCAGTACTTC.

The chain employs TRBV11-2 and TRBJ2-2; TRBD1 matches at 7 bases. V trimming: 4 bases; J trimming: 7 bases; junction bases outside the gene matches: 6. The CDR3 has 14 amino acids. Germline lookup yields CDR1 SGHAT and CDR2 FQNNGV. The CDR3 loop reads CASSSNRGDGELFF. The CDR3 bases are TGTGCCAGCAGCTCGAACAGGGGCGACGGGGAGCTGTTTTTT.

CDR3 loop: CASSIFGQGQYQPQHF. The CDR3 nucleotides read TGTGCCAGTAGTATCTTCGGGCAGGGGCAATATCAGCCCCAGCATTTT. V usage is TRBV19 and J usage is TRBJ1-5; a possible D gene is TRBD1 (6 bases). In germline, CDR1 is LNHDA, CDR2 SQIVND (reference sequence). This CDR3 is 16 amino acids long. V was pared by 3 bases and J by 5 bases, with 17 bases between.

The chain employs TRBV7-6 and TRBJ2-1; possible D gene TRBD1, 6 bases. Trimming removed 1 base at V and 4 bases at J, with 11 bases between. From germline, CDR1 is SGHVS and CDR2 FNYEAQ. The CDR3 totals 15 residues. The CDR3: CASSLGAGEYNEQFF. CDR3 bases: TGTGCCAGCAGCTTAGGGGCAGGGGAATACAATGAGCAGTTCTTC.

This clone was counted many times. The rearrangement links TRBV18 to TRBJ2-7; D is uncertain. CDR3 length: 11 amino acids. V lost 3 bases and J lost 3, with 3 bases in between. Per the germline V gene, CDR1 is KGHSH and CDR2 is LQKENI. The CDR3 DNA reads as TGTGCCAGCTCACCCGACTACGAGCAGTACTTC. Translated: CASSPDYEQYF.

This clone was seen ten or more times. The genes are TRBV9 and TRBJ2-7, with D maybe TRBD1 (7 bases). V was clipped by 0 bases and J by 7 bases, with 14 bases between them. Germline V gene lookup returns CDR1 SGDLS and CDR2 YYNGEE. The CDR3 has 14 residues. In nucleotides, the CDR3 is TGTGCCAGCAGCGTAGATAACAGGGGAGGAGAGCAGTACTTC. Residues: CASSVDNRGGEQYF.

Here the CDR3 DNA reads TGCGCCAGCAGCTTGGCCCACGTCACTGAAGCTTTCTTT. It is translated as CASSLAHVTEAFF. The chain joins TRBV5-1 to TRBJ1-1; D call uncertain. Germline V gives CDR1 SGHRS, CDR2 YFSETQ. CDR3 size: 13 residues. V lost 0 bases to trimming and J lost 4 bases, with 7 bases between them. The full variable domain, in which reference TRBV5-1 and TRBJ1-1 provide the parts outside the CDR3, is KAGVTQTPRYLIKTRGQQVTLSCSPISGHRSVSWYQQTPGQGLQFLFEYFSETQRNKGNFPGRFSGRQFSNSRSEMNVSTLELGDSALYLCASSLAHVTEAFFGQGTRLTVV.

In the case of this clone: A read error may account for a junction end that differs from germline. The rearrangement uses TRBV5-4 and TRBJ2-2, with D possibly being TRBD2 (5 bases). Germline CDR1 reads SGHNT; CDR2 reads YYREEE (reference sequence). The length of the CDR3 is 14 residues. CDR3 in DNA: TGTGCGAGCAGGAAGGTGGGGAACACCGGGGTGCTGTTTTTT. Translation: CASRKVGNTGVLFF.

The sample holds a few counts of this clone. The rearrangement uses TRBV6-2 or TRBV6-3 and TRBJ2-5; 9 bases map to TRBD1. Per germline, CDR1 MNHEY and CDR2 SVGEGT. The trim removed 3 bases at V and 4 bases at J, leaving 9 bases unmatched. CDR3 length: 16 amino acids. The CDR3 sequence is CASSYFRGQGIETQYF. The CDR3 DNA is TGTGCCAGCAGTTATTTCCGGGGACAGGGTATAGAGACCCAGTACTTC.

In its sample, this clone was seen a few times. One end of the junction does not line up with germline, which may come from a read error. The chain couples TRBV24-1 to TRBJ1-2; D is unclear. Germline lookup yields CDR1 KGHDR and CDR2 SFDVKD. There are 14 residues in the CDR3. The CDR3 DNA is TGTGCCACCAGTTATTTGTCACGCCGGCATGGCTACACCTTT. Its protein is CATSYLSRRHGYTF.

This clone rates as medium-sized (0.01 to 0.1%). The chain joins TRBV6-5 to TRBJ1-2; a possible D gene is TRBD1 (6 bases). The germline gives CDR1 MNHEY, CDR2 SVGAGI. The CDR3 runs 14 residues. V dropped 2 bases and J dropped 2 bases, with 9 bases sitting between them. The CDR3 is CASSYEGGNYGYTF. The CDR3 bases are TGTGCCAGCAGTTACGAGGGGGGCAACTATGGCTACACCTTC.

This clone qualifies as medium-sized. The chain couples TRBV6-5 to TRBJ2-7; maybe TRBD2 (6 bases). Trimming removed 5 bases from V and 1 base from J, with 24 bases in between. The germline V gene encodes CDR1 MNHEY and CDR2 SVGAGI. The CDR3 is 18 amino acids. CDR3 sequence: CASSIPAGRVLYSYEQYF. The DNA of the CDR3 is TGTGCCAGCAGTATCCCGGCGGGGCGGGTCTTATATTCCTACGAGCAGTACTTC.